Below are 3 T cell receptor beta chains sequenced from a single sample in a study of T cells in Graves' hyperthyroidism and ophthalmopathy (dated by TCRdb to about 2019). The receptor library was made with multiplex PCR. Reads for this sample came from an Illumina HiSeq 2000. TCR beta CDR3 regions were amplified from RNA transcripts. The TCR CDR3 was subjected to a first round of RT-PCR using the HTBI primer set and the Qiagen OneStep RT-PCR kit. In TCRdb, the public reads were trimmed at Q25 with fastp and aligned with MiXCR, with productive beta chains retained. Entries that share a CDR3 protein sequence are merged under the most common genes and DNA. Counted in this sample were approximately 700,000 distinct CDR3 sequences; about 45% of them appeared once. 7% to 7.5% of the sample belongs to the ten largest clones. Material for sequencing was peripheral blood or thyroid tissue (not recorded which). All receptors come from an adult man with Graves' disease, either hyperthyroidism or ophthalmopathy (not recorded which).

The genes are TRBV6-5 and TRBJ1-2; D unclear. Germline assignment: CDR1 MNHEY and CDR2 SVGAGI. The CDR3 consists of 13 residues. Trimming pared 6 bases from V and 4 bases from J, leaving 12 bases between. Here the CDR3 DNA reads TGTGCCAGCAGGGGCAGAGAGACCTATGGCTACACCTTC. This encodes CASRGRETYGYTF.

The V and J genes are TRBV10-3 and TRBJ1-2, with 8 bases lining up with TRBD1. The CDR3 sequence is 13 residues long. Germline CDR1 is ENHRY and CDR2 is SYGVKD. Germline trimming cut 4 bases from V and 7 bases from J; bases unmatched to any gene: 5. The CDR3 bases are TGTGCCATCAGTGCTCAGGGGGCGGGTGGCTACACCTTC. Residues: CAISAQGAGGYTF.

To note about this clonotype: At one end, the junction sequence differs from germline, possibly due to a read error. The genes are TRBV10-3 and TRBJ1-1; 7 bases align to TRBD1. From germline, CDR1 is ENHRY and CDR2 SYGVKD. This CDR3 spans 15 amino acids. CDR3 in amino acids: CASSYQGGAATEAFF. The CDR3 coding sequence is TGTGCCAGCAGTTACCAGGGGGGCGCGGCCACTGAAGCTTTCTTT.